Described below is a single T cell receptor beta chain sequence and its context. Unique molecular identifiers were incorporated during preparation of the TCRbeta library. MiXCR was run by TCRdb on the PCR reads, yielding one entry per CDR3 protein. The data contain hundreds of thousands of distinct CDR3 sequences, around a third of them singletons. Between the trimmed V and J ends, which lost 0 bases and 5 bases, there was a span of 15 bases. The CDR3 totals 15 residues. The germline V gene encodes CDR1 DFQATT and CDR2 SNEGSKA (reference sequence). This entry comes from a study of T-cell reconstitution after alpha-beta-depleted transplantation in children.

The J gene is TRBJ2-3, the V gene TRBV20-1, with a possible D match to TRBD2 (6 bases). This sequence originates from a human donor who donated a stem cell graft to a child with aplastic anemia. The source was PBMCs from the stem cell graft donor, collected from the stem cell graft. The CDR3 is CSARDWGDVRDTQYF. The CDR3 bases are TGCAGTGCTAGAGATTGGGGGGACGTACGAGATACGCAGTATTTT.